This T cell receptor beta chain was recovered during a study of CD8 T cells in ankylosing spondylitis. Study conclusions and caveats: Seemingly distinctive of ankylosing spondylitis blood was a TCR beta motif formed by eight highly homologous variants. Within peripheral blood, clones linked to disease were CD8+ and relatively rare. Some of the motif variants had earlier been found in reactive arthritis patients' fluid and blood.

This clonotype was detected many times. Its antigen is as yet unknown. Quantitative 5'-RACE with molecular barcodes produced the TCR beta libraries. Using its own MiXCR run on the 5' RACE reads, TCRdb lists one record per CDR3 protein. The table lists fewer than 450,000 distinct CDR3 sequences, about a sixth of them singletons. V lost 4 bases and J 0 bases, leaving 9 bases between the germline ends. Per the germline V gene, CDR1 is KGHDR and CDR2 is SFDVKD. CDR3 length equals 15 residues. The specimen was blood, either unsorted or a sorted T cell fraction (not recorded which). This receptor was taken from a male donor with ankylosing spondylitis. The gene calls are TRBV24-1 and TRBJ2-1; a weak D match, TRBD2 (6 bases). The CDR3 nucleotides read TGTGCCACCAGTGAGGGCGGGGCCTCCTACAATGAGCAGTTCTTC. This sequence encodes CATSEGGASYNEQFF.